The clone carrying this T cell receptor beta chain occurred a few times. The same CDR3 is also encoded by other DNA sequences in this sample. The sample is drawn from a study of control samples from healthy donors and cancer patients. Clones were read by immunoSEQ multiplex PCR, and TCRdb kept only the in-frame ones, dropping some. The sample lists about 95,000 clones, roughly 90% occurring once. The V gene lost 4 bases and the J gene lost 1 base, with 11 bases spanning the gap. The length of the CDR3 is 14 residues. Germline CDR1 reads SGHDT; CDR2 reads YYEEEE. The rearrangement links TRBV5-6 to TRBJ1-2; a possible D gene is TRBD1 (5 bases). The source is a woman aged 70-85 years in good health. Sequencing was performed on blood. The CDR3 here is CASSPGGGNYGYTF. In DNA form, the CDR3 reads TGTGCCAGCAGCCCGGGTGGGGGTAACTATGGCTACACCTTC.